Below, 21 T cell receptor beta chains from the same sample are listed, as sequenced in a study of cytomegalovirus exposure and HLA in healthy donors. The study ran its PCR with 60 Vbeta and 13 Jbeta primers. Data came from immunoSEQ multiplex PCR; TCRdb stores just in-frame clones and leaves some out. The sample holds 150,000 to 200,000 clones, around 77% seen once. Sequencing used PBMCs. The source of these receptors is a young man in good health and CMV-seronegative.

The chain is built from TRBV20-1 and TRBJ2-7; D possibly corresponds to TRBD2 (6 bases). The germline V gene encodes CDR1 DFQATT and CDR2 SNEGSKA (reference sequence). There are 11 residues in the CDR3. Trimming removed 6 bases at V and 0 bases at J, with 6 bases between. In DNA form, the CDR3 reads TGCAGTGCGGGGGGCTCCTACGAGCAGTACTTC. Protein sequence: CSAGGSYEQYF.

The chain has TRBV7-9 and TRBJ1-2; D is unclear. The CDR3 is 13 residues long. The germline gives CDR1 SEHNR, CDR2 FQNEAQ (reference sequence). V lost 5 bases, J lost 0 bases, and 7 bases lay in between. CDR3 bases: TGTGCCAGCAGCCCGAGCGCTAACTATGGCTACACCTTC. It codes for CASSPSANYGYTF.

V and J are TRBV29-1 and TRBJ1-1; the match to TRBD1 covers 7 bases. Germline V CDR1 and CDR2: SQVTM, ANQGSEA. The CDR3 has 12 amino acids. Germline trimming cut 1 base from V and 6 bases from J; bases unmatched to any gene: 2. The DNA for the CDR3 is TGCAGCGTTGAAGCAGGGGGGCCTGAAGCTTTCTTT. Amino acid sequence: CSVEAGGPEAFF.

This sequence joins TRBV11-3 and TRBJ2-7; D uncertain. The length of the CDR3 is 16 residues. Germline lookup yields CDR1 SGHNT and CDR2 YENEEA. The ends were cut back, 4 bases at V and 7 bases at J, with 23 bases in the middle. CDR3 in amino acids: CASSSPLPRSLDEQYF. The CDR3 nucleotides are TGTGCCAGCAGCTCACCACTACCCAGAAGTTTGGATGAGCAGTACTTC.

V is TRBV5-1 and J is TRBJ2-7; TRBD2 matches at 10 bases. V gave up 4 bases and J gave up 3 bases; unmatched junction bases: 7. The germline CDR1 and CDR2 sequences are SGHRS and YFSETQ. The CDR3 extends over 15 amino acids. The CDR3 nucleotides read TGCGCCAGCAGCGCTGGGACTAGCGAGTACTACGAGCAGTACTTC. It codes for CASSAGTSEYYEQYF.

V gene TRBV11-2 combines with J gene TRBJ1-1; 7 bases align to TRBD1. Germline V CDR1 and CDR2: SGHAT, FQNNGV. Losses at the gene ends were 5 bases for V and 13 bases for J; bases not matched to a gene: 10. This CDR3 has 12 residues. The CDR3 region is CASSPRGDYGFF. The CDR3 nucleotides read TGTGCCAGCAGCCCCAGGGGGGATTACGGTTTCTTT. Full variable domain (outside the CDR3, taken from reference TRBV11-2 and TRBJ1-1): EAGVAQSPRYKIIEKRQSVAFWCNPISGHATLYWYQQILGQGPKLLIQFQNNGVVDDSQLPKDRFSAERLKGVDSTLKIQPAKLEDSAVYLCASSPRGDYGFFGQGTRLTVV.

The chain couples TRBV28 to TRBJ1-5; no clear D. Germline assignment: CDR1 MDHEN and CDR2 SYDVKM. V was trimmed by 2 bases and J by 4 bases, leaving 3 bases between them. The CDR3 is made up of 12 amino acids. In DNA form, the CDR3 reads TGTGCCAGCAGTTTACTTAATCAGCCCCAGCATTTT. Its translation is CASSLLNQPQHF.

The rearrangement joins TRBV6-1 to TRBJ2-7, with 7 nucleotides matching TRBD1. CDR1 MNHNS and CDR2 SASEGT come from the germline V gene. The CDR3 loop spans 13 amino acids. V shed 7 bases, J shed 3 bases, and the junction held 6 bases outside the gene matches. CDR3 nucleotide sequence: TGTGCCAGCACCCAGGGGGTAAGCTACGAGCAGTACTTC. Its protein product is CASTQGVSYEQYF.

The chain links TRBV28 to TRBJ2-2; TRBD2 aligns across 10 bases. There are 16 residues in the CDR3. CDR1 MDHEN and CDR2 SYDVKM come from the germline V gene. The junction had 9 bases not matched to a gene; V was cut back by 6 bases and J by 5 bases. The CDR3: CASRSAGGPGTGELFF. The CDR3 DNA reads as TGTGCCAGCAGATCAGCGGGAGGGCCGGGGACCGGGGAGCTGTTTTTT.

The V and J genes are TRBV6-6 and TRBJ1-1; D not resolved. Germline-derived CDR1 and CDR2 are MNHNY and SVGAGI (reference sequence). V lost 5 bases and J lost 8, with 15 bases in between. The CDR3 contains 13 residues. The CDR3 DNA reads as TGTGCCAGCAGTCACCCCAGAGGTGGAGAAGCTTTCTTT. This codes for CASSHPRGGEAFF.

There are a few counts of this clone. This chain connects TRBV5-6 to TRBJ2-2, with D unresolved. This CDR3 spans 12 amino acids. The V end was cut by 4 bases, the J end by 7 bases, with 8 bases between. Germline V gives CDR1 SGHDT, CDR2 YYEEEE. CDR3 region: CASSNWSGELFF. The DNA for the CDR3 is TGTGCCAGCAGCAACTGGAGCGGGGAGCTGTTTTTT.

This clone appeared many times. This chain uses TRBV9 with TRBJ1-1; D is unclear. The CDR3 runs 13 residues. Trimming pared 4 bases from V and 4 bases from J, leaving 11 bases between. Germline V gives CDR1 SGDLS, CDR2 YYNGEE. The CDR3 nucleotides read TGTGCCAGCAGCCTATCCCAGGTCACTGAAGCTTTCTTT. Its translation is CASSLSQVTEAFF.

The chain couples TRBV16 to TRBJ2-7, with 9 bases that match TRBD1. The germline V gene has CDR1 KGHSY and CDR2 FQNENV. The CDR3 runs 15 residues. J was trimmed by 2 bases and V by 6 bases; bases with no gene match: 8. The chain's CDR3 is CASSGPGQGTYEQYF. Written as DNA, the CDR3 is TGTGCCAGCAGTGGTCCGGGACAGGGAACCTACGAGCAGTACTTC.

The J gene is TRBJ2-1, the V gene TRBV19, with 9 bases identical to TRBD1. The V gene end was trimmed by 6 bases and the J gene end by 2 bases; junction bases not matched to a gene: 11. The germline gives CDR1 LNHDA, CDR2 SQIVND (reference sequence). The CDR3 runs 17 residues. CDR3 DNA sequence: TGTGCCAGTAGCCGGAGGACAGGGGAATTGGCCTACAATGAGCAGTTCTTC. Amino acids: CASSRRTGELAYNEQFF. The entire variable domain, with the rest obtained from reference TRBV19 and TRBJ2-1, is as follows: DGGITQSPKYLFRKEGQNVTLSCEQNLNHDAMYWYRQDPGQGLRLIYYSQIVNDFQKGDIAEGYSVSREKKESFPLTVTSAQKNPTAFYLCASSRRTGELAYNEQFFGPGTRLTVL.

The CDR3 here is CASSRLGSSYNEQFF. The CDR3 nucleotides read TGTGCCAGCAGCCGCCTGGGGAGCTCCTACAATGAGCAGTTCTTC. The chain joins TRBV28 to TRBJ2-1; D may be TRBD2 (5 bases). V lost 6 bases to trimming and J lost 0 bases, with 12 bases between them. The CDR3 loop spans 15 amino acids. Germline CDR1 is MDHEN and CDR2 is SYDVKM.

This rearrangement joins TRBV21-1 to TRBJ1-5; TRBD1, the table's D call, lacks a check against the DNA. TRBV21-1 is listed as a pseudogene. The CDR3 spans 17 residues. CDR3 DNA: TGTGCCAGCAGCAAACCCGCAGGGGTAGGTTCATGGCAGCCCCAGCATTTT. It is translated as CASSKPAGVGSWQPQHF.

The chain couples TRBV10-2 to TRBJ2-7, with 11 bases matching TRBD2. The CDR3 spans 15 residues. V shed 7 bases and J 2 bases; nucleotides not matched to a gene: 7. Germline V gene lookup returns CDR1 WSHSY and CDR2 SAAADI. The CDR3 DNA is TGCGCCAGCACCCTAGCGGGAGGTCCCACCTACGAGCAGTACTTC. This sequence encodes CASTLAGGPTYEQYF.

The V and J genes are TRBV28 and TRBJ2-2; D is unclear. The germline V gene encodes CDR1 MDHEN and CDR2 SYDVKM. The CDR3 has 14 residues. Trimming pared 4 bases from V and 4 bases from J, leaving 10 bases between. The CDR3 nucleotides are TGTGCCAGCAGTTATTCGCAAGCCACCGGGGAGCTGTTTTTT. This gives the protein CASSYSQATGELFF. Supplemented by reference TRBV28 and TRBJ2-2, the full variable domain reads DVKVTQSSRYLVKRTGEKVFLECVQDMDHENMFWYRQDPGLGLRLIYFSYDVKMKEKGDIPEGYSVSREKKERFSLILESASTNQTSMYLCASSYSQATGELFFGEGSRLTVL.

The CDR3 nucleotides read TGTGCCAGCAGTTTATCCTATGGGACAGGGAGGACTGAAGCTTTCTTT. This sequence encodes CASSLSYGTGRTEAFF. This chain uses TRBV28 with TRBJ1-1; TRBD1 matches 9 bases. Germline V gene data show CDR1 as MDHEN and CDR2 as SYDVKM. The CDR3 contains 16 residues. With 1 base clipped from V and 5 bases from J, the junction kept 8 bases outside the gene matches.

The V gene is TRBV28, the J gene TRBJ2-1; D perhaps matches TRBD1 (6 bases). Germline values: CDR1 MDHEN, CDR2 SYDVKM. The V end was cut by 8 bases, the J end by 0 bases, with 11 bases between. This CDR3 region has 14 residues. Here the CDR3 reads CASWGPRSYNEQFF. Here the CDR3 DNA reads TGTGCCAGCTGGGGGCCTCGCTCCTACAATGAGCAGTTCTTC.

CDR3: CASSRQTGVSNQPQHF. For the CDR3, the DNA is TGTGCCAGCAGCCGCCAAACAGGGGTTAGCAATCAGCCCCAGCATTTT. V is TRBV7-2 and J is TRBJ1-5; 7 positions match TRBD1. The V segment lost 5 bases and the J segment 0 bases; nucleotides outside the gene matches: 7. The germline CDR1 and CDR2 sequences are SGHTA and FQGNSA. The CDR3 contains 16 residues.